The rows below give T cell receptor beta chains drawn from one sample of a study of T cell changes during pregnancy in multiple sclerosis. Assay: immunoSEQ multiplex PCR; the TCRdb copy retains only in-frame clones and omits some. The table has under 100,000 clones, approximately 94% seen once. The sample in question was peripheral blood, obtained in the third trimester of pregnancy. Source of these receptors: a female donor with multiple sclerosis, enrolled in a pregnancy study. The CDR3 runs from the conserved cysteine through the conserved F or W. A D gene is named only where the DNA matches it firmly. Expanded clones are given a class, and other clones once, few, many or no size at all.

j_call: TRBJ1-2
d_call: TRBD1
v_call: TRBV27
clone_size: NA
cdr3_nt: TGTGCCAGCAGTCTCGGGACAGGGATTAACTATGGCTACACCTTC
cdr3_aa: CASSLGTGINYGYTF

j_call: TRBJ1-1
d_call: NA
v_call: TRBV6-4
clone_size: NA
cdr3_nt: TGTGCCAGCAGTGACTCGACTCTGACTGAAGCTTTCTTT
cdr3_aa: CASSDSTLTEAFF

j_call: TRBJ1-3
d_call: TRBD1
v_call: TRBV5-1
clone_size: NA
cdr3_nt: TGCGCCAGCAGCTTGATGACAGGGGCTGGAAACACCATATATTTT
cdr3_aa: CASSLMTGAGNTIYF

j_call: TRBJ1-2
d_call: NA
v_call: TRBV13
clone_size: NA
cdr3_nt: TGTGCCAGCAGTTTTCAGTCATATGGCTACACCTTC
cdr3_aa: CASSFQSYGYTF

j_call: TRBJ2-5
d_call: TRBD2
v_call: TRBV6-1
clone_size: NA
cdr3_nt: TGTGCCAGCAGTGAATTTGTTGGGGGAAAAATAGCGGGGGGGCTTGGAGAGACCCAGTACTTC
cdr3_aa: CASSEFVGGKIAGGLGETQYF

j_call: TRBJ1-4
d_call: NA
v_call: TRBV7-9
clone_size: NA
cdr3_nt: TGTGCCAGCAGCTTAGGGGCAGCCCTTAATGAAAAACTGTTTTTT
cdr3_aa: CASSLGAALNEKLFF

j_call: TRBJ2-7
d_call: TRBD2
v_call: TRBV30
clone_size: once
cdr3_nt: TGTGCCTGGAGTGTACGTGCCTCGGGGGGCTCCTACGAGCAGTACTTC
cdr3_aa: CAWSVRASGGSYEQYF

j_call: TRBJ2-2
d_call: NA
v_call: TRBV7-6
clone_size: NA
cdr3_nt: TGTGCCAGCAGCACAGGGGGGGCCGGGGAGCTGTTTTTT
cdr3_aa: CASSTGGAGELFF

j_call: TRBJ1-2
d_call: NA
v_call: TRBV5-1
clone_size: NA
cdr3_nt: TGCGCCAGCAGCTTGGAAGACAGCCGCTATGGCTACACCTTC
cdr3_aa: CASSLEDSRYGYTF

j_call: TRBJ1-1
d_call: NA
v_call: TRBV2
clone_size: few
cdr3_nt: TGTGCCAGCAGTGAGAACAGGAGATTT
cdr3_aa: CASSENRRF

j_call: TRBJ2-7
d_call: NA
v_call: TRBV6-6
clone_size: NA
cdr3_nt: TGTGCCAGCGCGGACAGTACCTACGAGCAGTACTTC
cdr3_aa: CASADSTYEQYF

j_call: TRBJ1-6
d_call: TRBD1
v_call: TRBV7-9
clone_size: NA
cdr3_nt: TGTGCCAGCAGCTTGAAAGACAGGGACAATTCACCCCTCCACTTT
cdr3_aa: CASSLKDRDNSPLHF